This TCR beta chain is drawn from a study of long-term antiretroviral therapy in people with HIV. The assay used was immunoSEQ (version v3.0), run at survey level. Repertoires were generated with immunoSEQ multiplex PCR, while TCRdb's copy carries only in-frame clones and drops some. The table includes roughly 31,000 clones, about 85% detected once. DNA was extracted from around 1-10 million thawed cryopreserved PBMC. Germline V gives CDR1 MNHNS, CDR2 SASEGT. V gave up 4 bases and J gave up 1 base, with 8 bases separating them. The CDR3 contains 14 residues. This clonotype was sampled from a man aged 45-60 years with HIV. The sequenced sample was unsorted PBMCs, obtained 5 years before starting antiretroviral therapy. The J gene is TRBJ1-5, the V gene TRBV6-1, with D unclear. Here the CDR3 reads CASSVLPSNQPQHF. DNA of the CDR3: TGTGCCAGCAGTGTATTACCAAGCAATCAGCCCCAGCATTTT.